Listed here is a single TCR beta chain. What it recognizes is unknown. The sort gate was single viable CD3+CD4+CD8-CD45RO+ cells for memory CD4+ T cells. Serostatus was set by detecting CMV pp150, pp28, p38, p52 IgG. The entry originates in a study of memory CD4+ T cells and cytomegalovirus serostatus. On the study more broadly: Healthy Belgian adult donors included several CMV-positive and approximately 25 CMV-negative people. Study results and caveats: Each of around 69 CMV-associated TCRbeta sequences occurred in one to five individuals. CMV serostatus prediction reached median AUC around 0.95, or 0.9 with US-trained model.

Libraries were prepared by immunoSEQ multiplex PCR; TCRdb keeps only in-frame clonotypes and omits some of them. This table has about 48,000 clones, around 80% appearing once. V lost 4 bases to trimming and J lost 0 bases, with 10 bases between them. Germline values: CDR1 MNHEY, CDR2 SMNVEV (reference sequence). The length of the CDR3 is 15 residues. The specimen was memory CD4+ T cells from blood. The receptor comes from an adult in good health and CMV-seronegative. V usage is TRBV27 and J usage is TRBJ2-1; D unresolved. This CDR3 reads CASSWTLSSYNEQFF. CDR3 nucleotides: TGTGCCAGCAGTTGGACCTTGAGCTCCTACAATGAGCAGTTCTTC.